The rows below give T cell receptor beta chains drawn from one sample of a study of PD-L1 blockade in urothelial cancer. This table comes from immunoSEQ multiplex PCR, and its TCRdb copy is limited to in-frame clones, with some not included. The sample holds tens of thousands of clones; around 84% are singletons and the top ten take approximately 2.9%. The specimen comprised PBMCs, sampled around atezolizumab (anti-PD-L1) treatment. The source of these receptors is a man aged 45-65 years with urothelial cancer. Both conserved end residues are part of each CDR3.

j_gene: TRBJ2-5
v_gene: TRBV27
CDR3aa: CASSGTRQTQYF

j_gene: TRBJ2-7
v_gene: TRBV6-5
CDR3aa: CASSYSRGVKSYEQYF

j_gene: TRBJ2-5
v_gene: TRBV29-1
CDR3aa: CSVRTDSDTQYF

j_gene: TRBJ1-2
v_gene: TRBV6-1
CDR3aa: CASSEWVGGKSNYGYTF

j_gene: TRBJ2-5
v_gene: TRBV6-1
CDR3aa: CASSEAPGVRETQYF

j_gene: TRBJ2-1
v_gene: TRBV7-7
CDR3aa: CASSPTGGAGTLQFF

j_gene: TRBJ1-5
v_gene: TRBV18
CDR3aa: CASSIGTNNQPQHF

j_gene: TRBJ2-1
v_gene: TRBV9
CDR3aa: CASSVRSETSGQYNEQFF

j_gene: TRBJ1-5
v_gene: TRBV23-1
CDR3aa: CASRGGSPGNQPQHF

j_gene: TRBJ2-6
v_gene: TRBV2
CDR3aa: CASLRGSGANVLTF

j_gene: TRBJ2-7
v_gene: TRBV7-2
CDR3aa: CASSLVGPAYEQYF

j_gene: TRBJ2-3
v_gene: TRBV19
CDR3aa: CASSLGEGTDTQYF

j_gene: TRBJ2-2
v_gene: TRBV11-2
CDR3aa: CASRPQAQGELFF

j_gene: TRBJ2-7
v_gene: TRBV4-2
CDR3aa: CASSQVAAGGKYEQYF

j_gene: TRBJ2-5
v_gene: TRBV5-6
CDR3aa: CASSLGGRETQYF

j_gene: TRBJ1-1
v_gene: TRBV5-5
CDR3aa: CASSRQGYTEAFF

j_gene: TRBJ2-5
v_gene: TRBV27
CDR3aa: CASSRTGHQETQYF

j_gene: TRBJ2-2
v_gene: TRBV9
CDR3aa: CASSERLTGELFF

j_gene: TRBJ2-5
v_gene: TRBV19
CDR3aa: CASTFTAGETQYF

j_gene: TRBJ2-1
v_gene: TRBV7-7
CDR3aa: CASSLAGGQNEQFF

j_gene: TRBJ2-5
v_gene: TRBV7-8
CDR3aa: CASSLGIQQETQYF

j_gene: TRBJ2-5
v_gene: TRBV9
CDR3aa: CASSVDWDKTQYF

j_gene: TRBJ2-1
v_gene: TRBV5-6
CDR3aa: CASSLSSGRGHLNYNEQFF

j_gene: TRBJ1-4
v_gene: TRBV28
CDR3aa: CASSPTGGVNEKLFF

j_gene: TRBJ2-3
v_gene: TRBV11-2
CDR3aa: CASSPTTDTQYF

j_gene: TRBJ2-3
v_gene: TRBV5-4
CDR3aa: CASSLGGTDPTTQYF

j_gene: TRBJ1-6
v_gene: TRBV30
CDR3aa: CACRAGTGGWNRNSPLHF

j_gene: TRBJ2-1
v_gene: TRBV28
CDR3aa: CASIKRDSYNEQFF

j_gene: TRBJ2-5
v_gene: TRBV7-9
CDR3aa: CASSSQREGLETQYF

j_gene: TRBJ1-1
v_gene: TRBV4-1
CDR3aa: CASSQGAGGGSNTEAFF

j_gene: TRBJ1-1
v_gene: TRBV19
CDR3aa: CASSEDTEAFF

j_gene: TRBJ2-2
v_gene: TRBV11-2
CDR3aa: CASSLGSNTGELFF

j_gene: TRBJ2-1
v_gene: TRBV2
CDR3aa: CASRPTSGRGYEQFF

j_gene: TRBJ2-2
v_gene: TRBV4-2
CDR3aa: CASSHGRSLVSGELFF

j_gene: TRBJ1-5
v_gene: TRBV30
CDR3aa: CAWSGAGGKGYSNQPQHF

j_gene: TRBJ2-1
v_gene: TRBV9
CDR3aa: CASSAGLAGYNEQFF

j_gene: TRBJ2-2
v_gene: TRBV27
CDR3aa: CASSNTKGLAANTGELFF

j_gene: TRBJ1-2
v_gene: TRBV6-1
CDR3aa: CASSGVGGAPNYGYTF

j_gene: TRBJ1-3
v_gene: TRBV19
CDR3aa: CASTRGSGNTIYF

j_gene: TRBJ1-2
v_gene: TRBV15
CDR3aa: CATSRGQGARYGYTF

j_gene: TRBJ1-6
v_gene: TRBV6-1
CDR3aa: CASTGQLNNSPLHF

j_gene: TRBJ2-5
v_gene: TRBV7-6
CDR3aa: CASSPGQGVETQYF

j_gene: TRBJ2-1
v_gene: TRBV7-3
CDR3aa: CASSLVGLAGAFENEQFF

j_gene: TRBJ1-1
v_gene: TRBV5-4
CDR3aa: CASSPSRRDPRNTEAFF

j_gene: TRBJ2-2
v_gene: TRBV5-4
CDR3aa: CASSGRDRADGELFF

j_gene: TRBJ2-5
v_gene: TRBV5-6
CDR3aa: CASSLFLSPGATQYF

j_gene: TRBJ1-2
v_gene: TRBV29-1
CDR3aa: CSVVRQGPEYGYTF

j_gene: TRBJ2-7
v_gene: TRBV19
CDR3aa: CASSKSGLGPYEQYF

j_gene: TRBJ2-5
v_gene: TRBV11-2
CDR3aa: CASSSRWQGARMQETQYF

j_gene: TRBJ1-5
v_gene: TRBV28
CDR3aa: CASHRDRGLQPQHF

j_gene: TRBJ1-1
v_gene: TRBV6-1
CDR3aa: CASSNAGANTEAFF

j_gene: TRBJ2-3
v_gene: TRBV5-1
CDR3aa: CASSSTGTNPTDTQYF

j_gene: TRBJ2-2
v_gene: TRBV9
CDR3aa: CASSVDVRANTGELFF

j_gene: TRBJ2-5
v_gene: TRBV5-6
CDR3aa: CASSTSGETQYF

j_gene: TRBJ2-3
v_gene: TRBV5-6
CDR3aa: CASSSRPQSDTQYF

j_gene: TRBJ2-1
v_gene: TRBV18
CDR3aa: CASSPRGLAGTYNEQFF

j_gene: TRBJ2-1
v_gene: TRBV7-2
CDR3aa: CASSLVGRNSNEQFF